This is a list of T cell receptor beta chains from one sample in a study of CXCR3-negative and CXCR3-positive naive CD8 T cells. TCRdb reprocessed the 5' RACE reads and keeps a single row for each CDR3 protein, giving no DNA. Recorded for this sample: tens of thousands of distinct CDR3 sequences. Sequenced material: memory CD8+ T cells from blood. The receptors originated from a human donor in good health. Some clones in this sample may be carry-over from other donors' samples. Each CDR3 is given with its conserved first and last residue.

V,J,length,CDR3
TRBV29-1,TRBJ2-3,13,CSVLEGAADTQYF
TRBV3-1,TRBJ1-1,15,CASSQLGSGNTEAFF
TRBV12-3/TRBV12-4,TRBJ2-7,15,CASSIGTGGNYEQYF
TRBV7-9,TRBJ1-4,13,CASRGQGGEKLFF
TRBV7-2,TRBJ2-7,12,CASSSFGYEQYF
TRBV9,TRBJ2-3,16,CASSVVPGTAADTQYF
TRBV12-3/TRBV12-4,TRBJ1-4,18,CASSRTGTGYLEDEKLFF
TRBV6-5,TRBJ2-1,16,CASSYSAGGPSLQQFF
TRBV28,TRBJ2-7,12,CASSTGFVEQYF
TRBV20-1,TRBJ2-7,14,CSLTPLAGTYEQYF
TRBV4-3,TRBJ2-5,17,CASSQVSSSLYQETQYF
TRBV9,TRBJ1-5,16,CASSASSGDLNQPQHF
TRBV29-1,TRBJ2-3,13,CSVVGGEADTQYF
TRBV4-3,TRBJ1-4,14,CASSPDRGNEKLFF